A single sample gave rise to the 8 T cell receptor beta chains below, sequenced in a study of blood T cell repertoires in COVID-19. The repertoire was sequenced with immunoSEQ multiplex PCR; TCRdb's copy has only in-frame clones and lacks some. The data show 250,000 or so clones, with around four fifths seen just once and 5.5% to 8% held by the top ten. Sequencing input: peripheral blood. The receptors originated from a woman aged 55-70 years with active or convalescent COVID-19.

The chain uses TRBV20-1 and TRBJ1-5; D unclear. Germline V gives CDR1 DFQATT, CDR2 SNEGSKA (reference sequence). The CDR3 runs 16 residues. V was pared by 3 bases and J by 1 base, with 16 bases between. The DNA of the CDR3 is TGCAGTGCTAGTCTTTCGGCGGGTGGGAGCAATCAGCCCCAGCATTTT. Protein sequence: CSASLSAGGSNQPQHF.

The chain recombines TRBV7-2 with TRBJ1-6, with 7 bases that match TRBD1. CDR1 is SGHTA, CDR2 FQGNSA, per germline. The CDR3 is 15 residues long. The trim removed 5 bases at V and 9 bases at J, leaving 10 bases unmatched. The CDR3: CASSKRQGFGSPLHF. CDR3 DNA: TGTGCCAGCAGCAAAAGACAGGGATTCGGTTCACCCCTCCACTTT.

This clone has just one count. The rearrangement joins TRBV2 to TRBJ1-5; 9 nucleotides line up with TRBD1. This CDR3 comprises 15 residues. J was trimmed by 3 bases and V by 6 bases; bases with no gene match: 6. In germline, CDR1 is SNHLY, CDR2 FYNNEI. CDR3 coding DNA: TGTGCCAGCAGGGAAAGGACAGGGGTCAATCAGCCCCAGCATTTT. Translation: CASRERTGVNQPQHF.

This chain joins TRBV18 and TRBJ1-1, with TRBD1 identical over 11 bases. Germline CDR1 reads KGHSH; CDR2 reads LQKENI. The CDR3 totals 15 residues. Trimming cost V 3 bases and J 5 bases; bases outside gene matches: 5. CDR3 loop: CASSPGTGGWTEAFF. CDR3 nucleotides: TGTGCCAGCTCACCCGGGACAGGGGGATGGACTGAAGCTTTCTTT. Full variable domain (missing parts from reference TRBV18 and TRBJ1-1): NAGVMQNPRHLVRRRGQEARLRCSPMKGHSHVYWYRQLPEEGLKFMVYLQKENIIDESGMPKERFSAEFPKEGPSILRIQQVVRGDSAAYFCASSPGTGGWTEAFFGQGTRLTVV.

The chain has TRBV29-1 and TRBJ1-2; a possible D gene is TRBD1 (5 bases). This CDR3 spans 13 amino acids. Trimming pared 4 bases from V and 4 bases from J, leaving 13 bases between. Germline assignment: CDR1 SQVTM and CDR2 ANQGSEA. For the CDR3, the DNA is TGCAGCGTTGCGTTTACAGGTTCCTATGGCTACACCTTC. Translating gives CSVAFTGSYGYTF.

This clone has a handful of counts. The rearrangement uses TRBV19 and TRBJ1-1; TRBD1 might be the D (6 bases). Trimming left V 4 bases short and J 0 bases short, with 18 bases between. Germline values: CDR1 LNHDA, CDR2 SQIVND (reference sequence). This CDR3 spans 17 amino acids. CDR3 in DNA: TGTGCCAGTAGTACCCCGCCTGGTACAGGGATGAACACTGAAGCTTTCTTT. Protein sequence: CASSTPPGTGMNTEAFF.

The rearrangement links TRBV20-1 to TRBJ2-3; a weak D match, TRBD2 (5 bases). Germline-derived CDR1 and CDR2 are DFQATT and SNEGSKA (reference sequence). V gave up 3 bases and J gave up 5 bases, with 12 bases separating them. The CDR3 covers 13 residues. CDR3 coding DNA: TGCAGTGCTAGTTATAGCGCGATAGATACGCAGTATTTT. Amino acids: CSASYSAIDTQYF.

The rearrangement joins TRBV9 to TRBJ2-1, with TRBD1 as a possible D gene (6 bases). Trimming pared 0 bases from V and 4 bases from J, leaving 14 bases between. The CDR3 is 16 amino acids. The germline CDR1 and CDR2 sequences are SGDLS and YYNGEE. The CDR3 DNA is TGTGCCAGCAGCGTAGCAGCCGGGACATCTTACAATGAGCAGTTCTTC. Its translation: CASSVAAGTSYNEQFF.